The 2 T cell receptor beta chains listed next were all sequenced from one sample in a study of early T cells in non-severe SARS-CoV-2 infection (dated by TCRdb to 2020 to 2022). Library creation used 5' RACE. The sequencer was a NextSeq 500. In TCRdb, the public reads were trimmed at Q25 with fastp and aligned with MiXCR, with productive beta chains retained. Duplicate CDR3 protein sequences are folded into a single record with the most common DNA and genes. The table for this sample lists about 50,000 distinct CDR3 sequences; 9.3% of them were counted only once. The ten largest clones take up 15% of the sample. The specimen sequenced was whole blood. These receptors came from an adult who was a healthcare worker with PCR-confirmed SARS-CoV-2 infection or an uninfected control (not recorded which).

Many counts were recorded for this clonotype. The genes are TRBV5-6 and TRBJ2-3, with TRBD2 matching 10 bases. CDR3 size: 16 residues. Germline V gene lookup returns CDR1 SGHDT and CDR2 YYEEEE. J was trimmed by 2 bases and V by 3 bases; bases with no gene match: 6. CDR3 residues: CASSSRTSGLTDTQYF. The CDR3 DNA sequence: TGTGCCAGCAGCTCCCGGACTAGCGGACTCACAGATACGCAGTATTTT.

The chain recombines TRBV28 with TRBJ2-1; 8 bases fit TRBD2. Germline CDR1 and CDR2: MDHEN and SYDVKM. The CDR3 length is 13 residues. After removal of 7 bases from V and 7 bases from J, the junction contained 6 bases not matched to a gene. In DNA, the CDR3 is TGTGCCAGCAACCCCCCTAGCGGGAATGAGCAGTTCTTC. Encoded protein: CASNPPSGNEQFF.